This T cell receptor beta chain was recovered during a study of blood T cells in healthy people across ages. Healthy individuals of Caucasian origin from Russia, aged about 6 to 95, served as donors. There are 15 residues in the CDR3. The V gene lost 4 bases and the J gene lost 0 bases, with 13 bases spanning the gap. CDR1 is DFQATT and CDR2 is SNEGSKA in the germline V gene (reference sequence). This clonotype appeared a few times. The antigen remains unidentified. Next came a second PCR, run for about 6 to 12 cycles, which used a sample-barcoded 5' primer along with a J-beta primer mix. Via MiXCR, TCRdb re-called the 5' RACE reads, giving one row per CDR3 protein. The table shows about a million distinct CDR3 sequences, with just over 50% occurring only once. Broader study findings: Diversity was higher, and naive CD4+ cells more numerous, in long-lived donors than in aged donors.

What was sequenced was blood. This sequence originates from a woman in her fifties or sixties in good health. This sequence joins TRBV20-1 and TRBJ1-5, with no clear D. Here the CDR3 reads CSANEGRISNQPQHF. CDR3 DNA: TGCAGTGCTAATGAGGGTAGAATTAGCAATCAGCCCCAGCATTTT.